This T cell receptor beta chain originates from a study of CD8 T cells in ankylosing spondylitis. Points from the study as a whole: Seemingly distinctive of ankylosing spondylitis blood was a TCR beta motif formed by eight highly homologous variants. In synovial fluid and blood from reactive arthritis, some motif variants were previously reported. Disease-linked clones reportedly showed significant enrichment in matched ankylosing spondylitis synovial fluid. Disease-linked clones bore a CD8+ phenotype, appearing relatively rarely in peripheral blood.

This clonotype was picked up many times. Its antigen remains unknown. Using quantitative 5'-RACE with molecular barcodes, the authors made TCR beta libraries. TCRdb analysed the 5' RACE reads with MiXCR anew, one entry per CDR3 protein. The sample records about 540,000 distinct CDR3 sequences, 9.5% to 15% being singletons. Trimming cost V 4 bases and J 4 bases, with 14 bases left between them. The CDR3 extends over 14 amino acids. Germline lookup yields CDR1 SGHRS and CDR2 YFSETQ. Material: blood, either unsorted or a sorted T cell fraction (not recorded which). This clonotype was obtained from a male donor with ankylosing spondylitis. The chain uses TRBV5-1 and TRBJ1-1; no clear D. The CDR3 region is CASSHLRRSTEAFF. As DNA, the CDR3 is TGCGCCAGCAGCCATTTGAGGAGAAGCACTGAAGCTTTCTTT.